This is a list of T cell receptor beta chains from one sample in a study of blood T cell repertoires in COVID-19. Produced via immunoSEQ multiplex PCR; TCRdb's table is partial and in-frame only. This sample has 110,000 or so clones, with more than 85% found just once. The sequencing sample was made of peripheral blood. Receptors were obtained from a human donor with acute or convalescent COVID-19. The donor label of this sample is uncertain. Both conserved end residues are trimmed from each CDR3. Clone size is shown for a subset of rows, as once, few, many or a class of expanded clone.

cdr3_aa j_call cdr3_length clone_size v_call
ASSSGLALLQETQY TRBJ2-5 14 . TRBV19
ASSQDWAGGNTEAF TRBJ1-1 14 . TRBV4-3
ASSIDGGAASYGYT TRBJ1-2 14 . TRBV19
ASSPPRGSNSPLH TRBJ1-6 13 . TRBV18
SVERQGAGEAF TRBJ1-1 11 . TRBV29-1
ASRSLDRGWAGYT TRBJ1-2 13 few TRBV27
ASSAIWGGKDTQY TRBJ2-3 13 . TRBV28
ASSLPDNYGYT TRBJ1-2 11 . TRBV5-8
ASSFNPRTGLYEQY TRBJ2-7 14 . TRBV5-1
ASSLQGQGQPQH TRBJ1-5 12 . TRBV27
AISDSPWAATYEQY TRBJ2-7 14 . TRBV10-3
ASSVGPRRGGTNEQF TRBJ2-1 15 . TRBV9
ASSLERGDYTGELF TRBJ2-2 14 . TRBV5-1
ASSVAVNTEAF TRBJ1-1 11 . TRBV9
ASSGFRDRGLPSITGELF TRBJ2-2 18 . TRBV9